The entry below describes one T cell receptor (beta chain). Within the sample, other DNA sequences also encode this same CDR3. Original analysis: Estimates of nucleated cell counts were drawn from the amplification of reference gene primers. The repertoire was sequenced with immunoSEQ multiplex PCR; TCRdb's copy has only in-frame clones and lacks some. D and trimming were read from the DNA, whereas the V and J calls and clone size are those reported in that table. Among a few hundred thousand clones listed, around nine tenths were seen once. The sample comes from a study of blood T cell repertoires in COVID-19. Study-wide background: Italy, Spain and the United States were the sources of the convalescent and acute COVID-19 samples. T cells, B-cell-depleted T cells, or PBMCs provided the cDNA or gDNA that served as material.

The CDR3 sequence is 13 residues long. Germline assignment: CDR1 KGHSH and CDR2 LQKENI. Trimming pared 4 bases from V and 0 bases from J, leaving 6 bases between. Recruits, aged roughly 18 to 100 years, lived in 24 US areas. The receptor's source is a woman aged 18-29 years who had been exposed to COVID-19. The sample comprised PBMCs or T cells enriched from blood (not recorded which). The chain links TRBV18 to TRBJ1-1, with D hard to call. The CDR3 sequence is CASSQGVNTEAFF. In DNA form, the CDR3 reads TGTGCCAGCTCACAGGGAGTGAACACTGAAGCTTTCTTT. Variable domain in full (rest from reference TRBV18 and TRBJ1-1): NAGVMQNPRHLVRRRGQEARLRCSPMKGHSHVYWYRQLPEEGLKFMVYLQKENIIDESGMPKERFSAEFPKEGPSILRIQQVVRGDSAAYFCASSQGVNTEAFFGQGTRLTVV.